This T cell receptor (beta chain) emerged from a study of control samples from healthy donors and cancer patients. TCRdb's copy holds only in-frame clones and misses some; the assay was immunoSEQ multiplex PCR. This table has approximately 120,000 clones, about nine tenths appearing once. V was clipped by 6 bases and J by 7 bases, with 18 bases between them. The CDR3 extends over 14 amino acids. The V gene's germline CDR1 is MNHEY and CDR2 SVGAGI. The chain couples TRBV6-5 to TRBJ1-2; D may be TRBD1 (5 bases). Source material: blood. The TCR was taken from a man in his forties or fifties in good health. The CDR3 DNA reads TGTGCCAGCAGCTGGGACCGCCGTATTGGTGGCTACACCTTC. It encodes CASSWDRRIGGYTF.